The 15 T cell receptor beta chains reported below all come from one sample, sequenced in a study of blood T cell repertoires in COVID-19 (dated by TCRdb to about 2020). The receptor library was made with the immunoSEQ multiplex PCR assay. Entries here come from immuneACCESS through TCRdb and include only in-frame sequences with V and J called. Some clones fail to appear in such tables; in the studies checked, an unresolved V gene covers under half of the shortfall, and the cause of the remainder is unknown. Within this sample are around 270,000 clones, with about 87% of them counted one time only. The ten largest clonotypes hold around 3.1% of the sample. Material for sequencing was PBMCs or T cells enriched from blood (not recorded which). The source is a woman between 40 and 50 years old who had been exposed to COVID-19.

This chain joins TRBV7-3 and TRBJ2-1, with D maybe TRBD2 (6 bases). The germline gives CDR1 SGHTA, CDR2 FQGTGA. V shed 3 bases and J shed 6 bases, with 12 bases lying between them. This CDR3 is 14 amino acids long. The DNA for the CDR3 is TGTGCCAGCAGCTTCCTGGGGGACTCCAATGAGCAGTTCTTC. Translated: CASSFLGDSNEQFF.

This clone occurred once. Germline is not matched at one junction end, which may reflect a read error. The rearrangement uses TRBV11-3 and TRBJ1-1, with D perhaps TRBD1 (5 bases). CDR1 and CDR2 from the germline V gene are SGHNT and YENEEA. CDR3 size: 16 residues. CDR3 residues: CASTLGLGASHTEAFF. CDR3 bases: TGTGCCAGCACCTTAGGTCTAGGGGCCTCCCATACTGAAGCTTTCTTT.

V and J are TRBV6-5 and TRBJ1-2, with 7 bases that match TRBD1. Trimming took 5 bases from V and 2 from J; bases not matched to a gene: 8. The germline gives CDR1 MNHEY, CDR2 SVGAGI. The CDR3 spans 15 residues. CDR3: CASSNGGGGNYGYTF. The CDR3 region has the DNA TGTGCCAGCAGTAACGGCGGAGGGGGCAACTATGGCTACACCTTC.

The chain uses TRBV24-1 and TRBJ2-6, with D uncertain. The length of the CDR3 is 16 residues. The V and J ends lost 5 bases and 0 bases respectively, with 10 bases between them. CDR1 and CDR2 (germline): KGHDR, SFDVKD. The CDR3: CATSAVVPSGANVLTF. CDR3 DNA sequence: TGTGCCACCAGTGCAGTGGTACCCTCTGGGGCCAACGTCCTGACTTTC.

V and J are TRBV7-8 and TRBJ1-4; D is undetermined. Trimming took 0 bases from V and 6 from J, leaving 11 bases between them. This CDR3 contains 15 residues. CDR1 and CDR2 from the germline V gene are SGHVS and FQNEAQ. The CDR3 loop is CASSLASVVHEKLFF. The CDR3 bases are TGTGCCAGCAGCTTAGCGAGTGTGGTCCATGAAAAACTGTTTTTT.

V and J are TRBV6-5 and TRBJ1-1; D perhaps matches TRBD1 (6 bases). Trimming left V 5 bases short and J 6 bases short, with 16 bases between. The length of the CDR3 is 14 residues. Per the germline V gene, CDR1 is MNHEY and CDR2 is SVGAGI. CDR3 protein: CASSTTGFLAEAFF. CDR3 nucleotide sequence: TGTGCCAGCAGTACCACAGGGTTCCTGGCTGAAGCTTTCTTT.

The J gene is TRBJ2-5, the V gene TRBV21-1; the table names TRBD2, a call not compared with the DNA. TRBV21-1 is given as a pseudogene. This CDR3 comprises 15 residues. CDR3 loop: CASSKAREGQETQYF. The CDR3, as DNA: TGTGCCAGCAGCAAAGCAAGGGAGGGCCAAGAGACCCAGTACTTC.

V and J are TRBV28 and TRBJ1-1; D perhaps matches TRBD1 (5 bases). V gave up 8 bases and J gave up 8 bases, with 18 bases separating them. CDR3 length: 13 residues. Germline values: CDR1 MDHEN, CDR2 SYDVKM. CDR3 sequence reads: CASVWMRGGEAFF. The CDR3, as DNA: TGTGCCAGCGTGTGGATGCGCGGGGGGGAAGCTTTCTTT.

CDR3: CASSPKAGGTDTQYF. The CDR3 DNA is TGTGCCAGCTCACCAAAAGCGGGAGGCACAGATACGCAGTATTTT. The V gene is TRBV18, the J gene TRBJ2-3; TRBD2 matches 8 bases. The CDR3 has 15 amino acids. With 2 bases clipped from V and 1 base from J, the junction kept 2 bases outside the gene matches. CDR1 is KGHSH, CDR2 LQKENI, per germline.

The chain joins TRBV7-2 to TRBJ2-2; perhaps TRBD2 as D (5 bases). Trimming shortened V by 6 bases and J by 5 bases, and 13 bases separated the two germline ends. The CDR3 length is 14 residues. Germline V lookup: CDR1 SGHTA, CDR2 FQGNSA. The CDR3 bases are TGTGCCAGCAGACTCGACGGGGAGACCGGGGAGCTGTTTTTT. The encoded protein is CASRLDGETGELFF.

The chain combines TRBV7-9 with TRBJ1-3; 9 bases are shared with TRBD1. The CDR3 sequence is 16 residues long. Trimming removed 2 bases from V and 1 base from J; junction bases left unmatched: 3. Germline V gene lookup returns CDR1 SEHNR and CDR2 FQNEAQ (reference sequence). The CDR3 region has the DNA TGTGCCAGCAGCTTATCGACAGGGGGATCTGGAAACACCATATATTTT. Translated: CASSLSTGGSGNTIYF.

The chain couples TRBV11-3 to TRBJ2-1; 8 bases align to TRBD1. Looked up from germline, CDR1 is SGHNT and CDR2 is YENEEA. The CDR3 covers 15 residues. V shed 5 bases, J shed 4 bases, and the junction held 7 bases outside the gene matches. CDR3 nucleotide sequence: TGTGCCAGCAGCCGCGGACAGGGAATATACAATGAGCAGTTCTTC. It specifies CASSRGQGIYNEQFF.

The gene calls are TRBV19 and TRBJ2-2; 8 bases fit TRBD2. The CDR3 has 11 amino acids. CDR1 is LNHDA, CDR2 SQIVND, per germline (reference sequence). Here the CDR3 reads CSSGHTGELFF. The CDR3, as DNA: TGTTCTAGCGGGCACACCGGGGAGCTGTTTTTT.

This chain connects TRBV7-2 to TRBJ2-1; the match to TRBD2 covers 9 bases. Trimming removed 3 bases from V and 5 bases from J; junction bases left unmatched: 14. This CDR3 contains 18 residues. Germline V CDR1 and CDR2: SGHTA, FQGNSA. The CDR3 DNA is TGTGCCAGCAGCTTCCGGAGCGCGGGGGGGCTAGGGGACAATGAGCAGTTCTTC. It encodes CASSFRSAGGLGDNEQFF.

The J gene is TRBJ1-4, the V gene TRBV12-3 or TRBV12-4; 8 bases agree with TRBD1. The CDR3 has 13 amino acids. With V trimmed by 6 bases and J by 9 bases, 6 bases remained unmatched. The DNA for the CDR3 is TGTGCCAGCAGGGCAGGGGGCGCGCAAAAACTGTTTTTT. It encodes CASRAGGAQKLFF.